The T cell receptor (beta chain) described here comes from a study of blood T cell repertoires in COVID-19. In the study overall: The analysed material was cDNA or gDNA that came from T cells, B-cell-depleted T cells, or PBMCs.

This CDR3 has 14 amino acids. Germline V gene lookup returns CDR1 MNHEY and CDR2 SVGAGI. V shed 2 bases and J shed 5 bases, with 10 bases lying between them. How the authors handled the data: Nucleated cell number was recorded as an estimate derived from reference gene primer amplification. Method: immunoSEQ multiplex PCR; TCRdb's copy keeps in-frame clones and lacks some. The V and J calls and clone size are taken from that table; D and trimming were inferred from the DNA. In the table there are about 240,000 clones, more than 75% of which are singletons. V usage is TRBV6-5 and J usage is TRBJ1-5; no clear D. The source material was peripheral blood. This clonotype was obtained from a woman aged 40 to 50 who had recovered from COVID-19. In DNA form, the CDR3 reads TGTGCCAGCAGTTACGGCGCGGGTGATCAGCCCCAGCATTTT. Protein: CASSYGAGDQPQHF.